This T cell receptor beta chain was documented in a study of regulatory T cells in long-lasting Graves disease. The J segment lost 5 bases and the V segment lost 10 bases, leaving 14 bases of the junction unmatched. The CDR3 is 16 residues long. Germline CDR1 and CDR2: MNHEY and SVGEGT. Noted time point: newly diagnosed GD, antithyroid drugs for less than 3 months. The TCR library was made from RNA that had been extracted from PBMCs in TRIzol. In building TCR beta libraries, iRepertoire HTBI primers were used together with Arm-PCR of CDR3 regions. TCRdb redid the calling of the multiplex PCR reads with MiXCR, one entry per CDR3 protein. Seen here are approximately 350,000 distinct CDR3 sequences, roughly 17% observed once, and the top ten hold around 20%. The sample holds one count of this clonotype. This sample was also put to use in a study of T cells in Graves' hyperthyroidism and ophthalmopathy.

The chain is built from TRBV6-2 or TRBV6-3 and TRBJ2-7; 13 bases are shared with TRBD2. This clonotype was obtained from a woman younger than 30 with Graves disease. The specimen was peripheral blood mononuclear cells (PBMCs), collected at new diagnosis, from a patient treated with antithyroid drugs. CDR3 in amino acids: CAIRGRTSGRDHEQYF. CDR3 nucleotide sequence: TGTGCCATCAGAGGCCGGACTAGCGGGAGAGACCACGAGCAGTACTTC.